The T cell receptor (beta chain) under discussion was sequenced for a study of post-analysis software for immune sequencing data. Study-level background: Secondary progressive, relapsing-remitting and progressive-relapsing multiple sclerosis were among the included disease courses.

This clonotype was found a few times. The antigen remains undetermined. J lost 3 bases, V lost 6 bases, and 10 bases had no gene match. The germline CDR1 and CDR2 sequences are MDHEN and SYDVKM. This CDR3 has 15 amino acids. TCR beta libraries were prepared from cDNA with unique molecular identifiers. With about 0.95 to 10 million T cells as the source, approximately 450,000 cDNA molecules resulted. TCRdb processed the PCR reads anew with MiXCR; each CDR3 protein has one entry. Of about 460,000 distinct CDR3 sequences in the sample, 40% to 55% were seen once. Study-level findings and limits: Co-batched samples clustered tightly together by F measure. In patients, about five TRBV segments were more frequent than in controls, with TRBV5-6, TRBV5-1 and TRBV20-1 among them. A significant reduction in normalized Chao1 diversity was observed in multiple sclerosis patients versus controls.

The chain uses TRBV28 and TRBJ2-7; 8 nucleotides align to TRBD2. The sequencing input was blood. This TCR came from a girl aged 5 to 17 with multiple sclerosis. The CDR3 sequence: CASSLLAGSGYEQYF. The CDR3 DNA reads TGTGCCAGCAGCCTCTTAGCGGGGTCAGGCTACGAGCAGTACTTC.